The 28 T cell receptor beta chains below all came from one sample that was sequenced in a study of T-cell reconstitution after alpha-beta-depleted transplantation in children. Using unique molecular identifiers, the investigators prepared the TCRbeta library. MiXCR was run by TCRdb on the PCR reads, yielding one entry per CDR3 protein. The repertoire holds hundreds of thousands of distinct CDR3 sequences, around 9.6% seen once, with over 9.5% in the top ten. Sequencing was performed on PBMCs from the stem cell graft donor, taken from the stem cell graft. Receptors were obtained from a human donor who donated a stem cell graft to a child with SCID.

This clonotype has a single count. An end of the junction does not agree with germline; a read error may underlie this. V usage is TRBV28 and J usage is TRBJ2-3; the D gene is possibly TRBD2 (6 bases). This CDR3 is 15 amino acids long. Looked up from germline, CDR1 is MDHEN and CDR2 is SYDVKM. As DNA, the CDR3 is TGTGCCAGCAGTTCCATCGGGGGACCGCCGGATACGCTGTATTTT. It encodes CASSSIGGPPDTLYF.

As regards this clonotype: The junction departs from the called germline gene at one end, perhaps through a read error. The gene calls are TRBV7-3 and TRBJ2-3; D tentatively reads TRBD1 or TRBD2 (5 bases each). The CDR3 contains 17 residues. CDR1 and CDR2 from the germline V gene are SGHTA and FQGTGA. The CDR3 DNA follows: TGTGCCAGCAGCCTAACCCCGGGGACGCTGGACACAGATACGCAGTATTTT. Its translation is CASSLTPGTLDTDTQYF.

The rearrangement links TRBV7-6 to TRBJ2-3; D is possibly TRBD1 (6 bases). V was cut by 4 bases and J by 3 bases, with 17 bases left in between. The CDR3 consists of 16 residues. The germline V gene has CDR1 SGHVS and CDR2 FNYEAQ. CDR3 DNA: TGTGCCAGCAGCTCATACAGGGATAGTGGTACAGATACGCAGTATTTT. It is translated as CASSSYRDSGTDTQYF.

This chain connects TRBV29-1 to TRBJ2-7; TRBD1 aligns across 8 bases. The CDR3 runs 14 residues. Germline values: CDR1 SQVTM, CDR2 ANQGSEA. V was pared by 0 bases and J by 7 bases, with 8 bases of the junction left unmatched. The CDR3: CSVEEGQGVGEQYF. DNA for the CDR3: TGCAGCGTTGAAGAAGGACAGGGCGTCGGGGAGCAGTACTTC.

The chain recombines TRBV12-5 with TRBJ2-1; TRBD1 matches 8 bases. Trimming removed 7 bases from V and 7 bases from J; junction bases left unmatched: 15. CDR1 LGHNT and CDR2 FRNRAP come from the germline V gene. The CDR3 covers 16 residues. The CDR3 spells CASVLNLGQGVNEQFF. CDR3 nucleotide sequence: TGTGCTAGTGTTCTCAACCTCGGACAGGGCGTGAATGAGCAGTTCTTC.

This clonotype appeared many times. The rearrangement joins TRBV12-3 or TRBV12-4 to TRBJ2-2; 7 nucleotides agree with TRBD2. This CDR3 is built from 14 residues. The ends lost 8 bases at V and 5 bases at J; junction bases unmatched: 8. CDR3 loop: CASSPGGGTGELFF. CDR3 DNA sequence: TGTGCCAGCTCCCCTGGGGGGGGGACCGGGGAGCTGTTTTTT.

This clonotype was recorded a few times. V is TRBV11-2 and J is TRBJ2-1, with TRBD2 matching 7 bases. Losses at the gene ends were 3 bases for V and 2 bases for J; bases not matched to a gene: 13. CDR3 length: 18 residues. The germline V gene encodes CDR1 SGHAT and CDR2 FQNNGV. Here the CDR3 DNA reads TGTGCCAGCAGCTTCAAGCTACTAGCGAACCAGACCTACAATGAGCAGTTCTTC. Its translation: CASSFKLLANQTYNEQFF.

This clonotype has a handful of counts. J is TRBJ2-6 and V is TRBV6-1; 7 nucleotides match TRBD1. CDR1 and CDR2 (germline): MNHNS, SASEGT. The CDR3 is 16 residues long. J was trimmed by 4 bases and V by 6 bases; bases with no gene match: 9. The CDR3 here is CASRLWDSSGANVLTF. CDR3 bases: TGTGCCAGCAGACTTTGGGACAGCTCCGGGGCCAACGTCCTGACTTTC.

This chain connects TRBV5-6 to TRBJ1-1; D call uncertain. CDR3 length: 13 residues. CDR1 and CDR2 from the germline V gene are SGHDT and YYEEEE. V lost 4 bases to trimming and J lost 8 bases, with 15 bases between them. CDR3 sequence reads: CASSKHQRTEAFF. CDR3 DNA: TGTGCCAGCAGCAAACACCAACGAACAGAAGCTTTCTTT.

This chain joins TRBV5-1 and TRBJ2-2, with 7 bases fitting TRBD1. Germline CDR1 and CDR2: SGHRS and YFSETQ. This CDR3 is built from 18 residues. V lost 1 base and J lost 1; bases outside the gene matches: 10. The CDR3 DNA follows: TGCGCCAGCAGCTTGACTACTCCGGGACAGCGGAACACCGGGGAGCTGTTTTTT. This encodes CASSLTTPGQRNTGELFF. Drawing the rest from reference TRBV5-1 and TRBJ2-2, the complete variable domain is KAGVTQTPRYLIKTRGQQVTLSCSPISGHRSVSWYQQTPGQGLQFLFEYFSETQRNKGNFPGRFSGRQFSNSRSEMNVSTLELGDSALYLCASSLTTPGQRNTGELFFGEGSRLTVL.

The chain joins TRBV2 to TRBJ2-3; D is possibly TRBD2 (5 bases). V was clipped by 3 bases and J by 4 bases, with 23 bases between them. Germline CDR1 is SNHLY and CDR2 is FYNNEI. The CDR3 spans 18 residues. The CDR3 DNA reads TGTGCCAGCAGTGACCCCTCGCGGGTAACTAGGTCGGCAGATACGCAGTATTTT. Amino acid sequence: CASSDPSRVTRSADTQYF.

V and J are TRBV7-2 and TRBJ2-5; no clear D. Germline V CDR1 and CDR2: SGHTA, FQGNSA. This CDR3 has 13 residues. V lost 5 bases and J lost 7, with 14 bases in between. CDR3 region: CASSDGIAGTQYF. The CDR3 DNA is TGTGCCAGCAGCGATGGGATTGCCGGGACCCAGTACTTC.

This chain links TRBV29-1 with TRBJ2-3; TRBD2 might be the D (6 bases). CDR1 is SQVTM and CDR2 is ANQGSEA in the germline V gene. The CDR3 contains 16 residues. The V gene lost 2 bases and the J gene lost 2 bases, with 17 bases spanning the gap. The CDR3 DNA reads TGCAGCGTTGAAATTTGGGAGGCAGGTCTCACAGATACGCAGTATTTT. Translating gives CSVEIWEAGLTDTQYF.

This clonotype came up many times. The chain couples TRBV11-2 to TRBJ2-3; D is undetermined. V lost 0 bases and J lost 1, with 5 bases in between. This CDR3 is 14 amino acids long. Germline V gene data show CDR1 as SGHAT and CDR2 as FQNNGV. CDR3 nucleotide sequence: TGTGCCAGCAGCTTAGATTATGGCACAGATACGCAGTATTTT. This translates into CASSLDYGTDTQYF.

The chain is built from TRBV5-1 and TRBJ2-2; D not certain. The CDR3 has 14 amino acids. V shed 3 bases and J shed 4 bases, with 10 bases lying between them. Germline V gene sequence: CDR1 SGHRS, CDR2 YFSETQ. The CDR3 is CASSSTVGTGELFF. In DNA, the CDR3 is TGCGCCAGCAGCTCCACAGTGGGCACCGGGGAGCTGTTTTTT.

The chain links TRBV12-3 or TRBV12-4 to TRBJ2-2, with 10 bases aligning to TRBD2. V shed 3 bases, J shed 4 bases, and the junction held 5 bases outside the gene matches. The CDR3 totals 16 residues. The CDR3 region is CASSLRLAGATGELFF. CDR3 bases: TGTGCCAGCAGTTTGAGGCTAGCGGGGGCCACCGGGGAGCTGTTTTTT.

The sample holds a few counts of this clonotype. This sequence joins TRBV6-1 and TRBJ1-1; D possibly corresponds to TRBD1 (5 bases). Germline V CDR1 and CDR2: MNHNS, SASEGT. V was cut by 4 bases and J by 3 bases, with 9 bases left in between. The CDR3 sequence is 13 residues long. The CDR3 loop is CASSALGDTEAFF. The CDR3 DNA follows: TGTGCCAGCAGTGCACTGGGGGACACTGAAGCTTTCTTT.

This sequence joins TRBV10-1 and TRBJ1-1; D is unclear. V lost 4 bases and J lost 1, with 7 bases in between. This CDR3 spans 13 amino acids. Looked up from germline, CDR1 is WNHNN and CDR2 is SYGVQD (reference sequence). The CDR3 here is CASSGDKNTEAFF. The CDR3 nucleotides read TGCGCCAGCAGTGGGGATAAGAACACTGAAGCTTTCTTT.

This clonotype has only a few counts. The genes are TRBV29-1 and TRBJ2-1; D might be TRBD2 (6 bases). The V and J ends lost 0 bases and 4 bases respectively, with 13 bases between them. The CDR3 loop spans 15 amino acids. CDR1 is SQVTM, CDR2 ANQGSEA, per germline. The CDR3 bases are TGCAGCGTTGAAGAGGCGGCGGGGCCTTACAATGAGCAGTTCTTC. It encodes CSVEEAAGPYNEQFF.

This clonotype was detected a few times. The chain combines TRBV7-2 with TRBJ2-5; unclear D gene. The germline V gene encodes CDR1 SGHTA and CDR2 FQGNSA. The CDR3 extends over 13 amino acids. V was shortened by 2 bases and J by 3 bases, with 7 bases between the two germline ends. The CDR3 spells CASSLRTEETQYF. DNA for the CDR3: TGTGCCAGCAGCTTACGGACCGAAGAGACCCAGTACTTC. The whole variable domain, remainder taken from reference TRBV7-2 and TRBJ2-5, is GAGVSQSPSNKVTEKGKDVELRCDPISGHTALYWYRQSLGQGLEFLIYFQGNSAPDKSGLPSDRFSAERTGGSVSTLTIQRTQQEDSAVYLCASSLRTEETQYFGPGTRLLVL.

The sample holds a few counts of this clonotype. The rearrangement links TRBV5-1 to TRBJ1-1; D unclear. CDR1 and CDR2 (germline): SGHRS, YFSETQ. Trimming left V 4 bases short and J 0 bases short, with 7 bases between. The CDR3 length is 13 residues. The CDR3 nucleotides are TGCGCCAGCAGCCGCAGCATGAACACTGAAGCTTTCTTT. Encoded protein: CASSRSMNTEAFF.

In this sample, this clonotype turned up a few times. The chain uses TRBV12-3 or TRBV12-4 and TRBJ2-2, with 7 positions matching TRBD1. The CDR3 is 15 residues long. Trimming at V came to 3 bases and at J to 1 base, leaving 2 bases not matched to a gene. The chain's CDR3 is CASSFRGLNTGELFF. The DNA for the CDR3 is TGTGCCAGCAGTTTCAGGGGGTTGAACACCGGGGAGCTGTTTTTT.

This clonotype was recorded many times. The chain carries TRBV12-3 or TRBV12-4 and TRBJ2-3, with TRBD1 as a possible D gene (6 bases). The V end lost 6 bases, the J end lost 7 bases, and 11 bases lay between the germline ends. This CDR3 comprises 12 residues. The CDR3 DNA is TGTGCCAGCAGAGAAGACAGGTATACGCAGTATTTT. Amino acid sequence: CASREDRYTQYF.

This clonotype has only a few counts. The V and J genes are TRBV5-1 and TRBJ2-1; D not certain. The CDR3 loop spans 14 amino acids. Germline V gene lookup returns CDR1 SGHRS and CDR2 YFSETQ. V lost 0 bases, J lost 7 bases, and 11 bases lay in between. CDR3 DNA: TGCGCCAGCAGCTTGGCCCCCCCGCGGAATGAGCAGTTCTTC. This translates into CASSLAPPRNEQFF.

This clonotype has just a few counts. V is TRBV5-1 and J is TRBJ1-4; TRBD1 agrees at 7 bases. Germline CDR1 SGHRS, CDR2 YFSETQ. This CDR3 has 14 residues. The V and J ends lost 4 bases and 4 bases, in that order; junction bases with no gene match: 4. The CDR3 sequence: CASSTRDSNEKLFF. CDR3 nucleotide sequence: TGCGCCAGCAGCACCCGGGACAGTAATGAAAAACTGTTTTTT.

The chain couples TRBV28 to TRBJ2-7, with TRBD2 matching 7 bases. The CDR3 spans 16 residues. With V trimmed by 6 bases and J by 4 bases, 15 bases remained unmatched. CDR1 is MDHEN, CDR2 SYDVKM, per germline. In DNA form, the CDR3 reads TGTGCCAGCAGCCCCCCCCTGCGGGGGAGTATGTACGAGCAGTACTTC. Residues: CASSPPLRGSMYEQYF.

The chain employs TRBV5-1 and TRBJ2-1, with 10 bases that match TRBD2. Per the germline V gene, CDR1 is SGHRS and CDR2 is YFSETQ. V gave up 5 bases and J gave up 5 bases; unmatched junction bases: 10. This CDR3 region has 16 residues. DNA of the CDR3: TGCGCCAGCAGTGTCCTTTCGCTAGCGGGGGACAATGAGCAGTTCTTC. Its protein is CASSVLSLAGDNEQFF.

On this clonotype: It may be a read error: a sequence one base away is much more abundant. V is TRBV12-3 or TRBV12-4 and J is TRBJ2-7, with 7 bases fitting TRBD1. The CDR3 has 16 amino acids. V trimming: 6 bases; J trimming: 4 bases; junction bases outside the gene matches: 15. For the CDR3, the DNA is TGTGCCAGCAGCTCGGGGTCCGTGACAGGGTCGTACGAGCAGTACTTC. Residues: CASSSGSVTGSYEQYF.